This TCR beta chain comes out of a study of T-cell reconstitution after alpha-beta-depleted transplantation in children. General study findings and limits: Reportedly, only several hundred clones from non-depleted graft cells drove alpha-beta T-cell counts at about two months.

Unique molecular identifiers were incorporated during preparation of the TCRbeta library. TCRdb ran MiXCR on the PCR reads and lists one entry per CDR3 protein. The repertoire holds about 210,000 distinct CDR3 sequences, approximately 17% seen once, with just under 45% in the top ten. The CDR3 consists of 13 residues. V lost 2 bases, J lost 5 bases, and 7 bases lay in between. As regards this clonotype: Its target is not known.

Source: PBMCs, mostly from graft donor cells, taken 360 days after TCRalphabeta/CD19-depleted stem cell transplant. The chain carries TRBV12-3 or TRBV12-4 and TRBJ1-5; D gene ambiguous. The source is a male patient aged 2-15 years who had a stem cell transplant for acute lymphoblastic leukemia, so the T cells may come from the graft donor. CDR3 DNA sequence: TGTGCCAGCAGTTTAAGCCGATATCAGCCCCAGCATTTT. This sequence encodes CASSLSRYQPQHF.